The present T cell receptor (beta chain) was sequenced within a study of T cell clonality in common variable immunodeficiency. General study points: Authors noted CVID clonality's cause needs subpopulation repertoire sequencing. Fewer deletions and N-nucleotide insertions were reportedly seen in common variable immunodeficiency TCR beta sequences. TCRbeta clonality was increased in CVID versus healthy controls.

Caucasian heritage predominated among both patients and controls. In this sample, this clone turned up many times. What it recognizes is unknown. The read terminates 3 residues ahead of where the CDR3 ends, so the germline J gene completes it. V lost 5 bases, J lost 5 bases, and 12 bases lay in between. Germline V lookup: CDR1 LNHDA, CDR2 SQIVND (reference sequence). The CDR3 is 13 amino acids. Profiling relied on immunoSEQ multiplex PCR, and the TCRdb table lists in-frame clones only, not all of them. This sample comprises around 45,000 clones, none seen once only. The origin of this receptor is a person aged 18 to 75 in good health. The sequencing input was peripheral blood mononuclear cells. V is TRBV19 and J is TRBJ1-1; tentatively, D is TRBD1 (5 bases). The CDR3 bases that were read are TGTGCCAGTAGTTCCCAGGGAAGGACTGAA. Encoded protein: CASSSQGRTE. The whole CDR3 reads CASSSQGRTEAFF.